The next 11 T cell receptor beta chains were all read from a single sample in a study of T cell responses to AZD1222 COVID-19 vaccine. TCRdb's copy holds only in-frame clones and misses some; the assay was immunoSEQ multiplex PCR. Of 120,000 to 150,000 clones listed, about 88% were seen once; the top ten hold roughly 4.7%. The source material was peripheral blood, sampled on day 0 of AZD1222 vaccination. Receptors were obtained from an adult in good health.

This clone was observed once. J is TRBJ1-2 and V is TRBV3-1 (or the pseudogene TRBV3-2), with 8 bases identical to TRBD1. The CDR3 loop spans 12 amino acids. V was pared by 5 bases and J by 7 bases, with 3 bases of the junction left unmatched. The germline gives CDR1 LGHDT, CDR2 YNNKEL (reference sequence). CDR3 protein: CASSSGGGGYTF. The DNA for the CDR3 is TGTGCCAGCAGCTCAGGGGGCGGTGGCTACACCTTC.

CDR3 sequence (DNA): TGTGCCATCAGTGGGACAGGCTCCTATGGCTACACCTTC. As protein: CAISGTGSYGYTF. The chain couples TRBV10-3 to TRBJ1-2; TRBD1 matches at 7 bases. The CDR3 is 13 residues long. Germline assignment: CDR1 ENHRY and CDR2 SYGVKD. V gave up 4 bases and J gave up 4 bases; unmatched junction bases: 3.

J is TRBJ2-7 and V is TRBV2; TRBD1 or TRBD2 may be the D gene (5 bases each). CDR1 is SNHLY, CDR2 FYNNEI, per germline. The CDR3 covers 14 residues. V gave up 5 bases and J gave up 5 bases, with 16 bases separating them. CDR3 sequence: CASSYRTPAHEQYF. In DNA form, the CDR3 reads TGTGCCAGCAGTTACAGGACTCCCGCACACGAGCAGTACTTC.

The chain employs TRBV28 and TRBJ1-2, with unresolved D. In germline, CDR1 is MDHEN, CDR2 SYDVKM. With 4 bases removed from V and 2 bases from J, the gap between germline ends came to 11 bases. The CDR3 is 14 amino acids. The CDR3 nucleotides read TGTGCCAGCAGTTCGCCGGATAAAAACTATGGCTACACCTTC. Protein product: CASSSPDKNYGYTF.

The rearrangement joins TRBV7-2 to TRBJ1-2, with 9 positions matching TRBD1. The ends lost 5 bases at V and 8 bases at J; junction bases unmatched: 9. Germline V lookup: CDR1 SGHTA, CDR2 FQGNSA. The CDR3 consists of 14 residues. CDR3 protein: CASSNPQGARGYTF. The CDR3 DNA reads TGTGCCAGCAGCAACCCACAGGGGGCGCGGGGCTACACCTTC.

The V call is TRBV28, the J call TRBJ2-3; 10 bases agree with TRBD2. The J segment lost 3 bases and the V segment lost 8 bases, leaving 5 bases of the junction unmatched. The CDR3 is 14 amino acids. Germline-derived CDR1 and CDR2 are MDHEN and SYDVKM. The CDR3 DNA reads TGTGCCAGCCCTCCTAGCGGGAGTACAGATACGCAGTATTTT. Its translation is CASPPSGSTDTQYF.

This clone was picked up one time. The chain joins TRBV21-1 to TRBJ1-1. TRBV21-1 is a pseudogene locus. CDR3 length: 14 amino acids. The DNA of the CDR3 is TGTGCCAGCAGCACTCGCCCCGTGGGGGGGGAAGCTTTCTTT. Its protein is CASSTRPVGGEAFF.

This clone was picked up a small number of times. The CDR3 loop reads CASSPRPTDTQYF. CDR3 sequence (DNA): TGCGCCAGCAGCCCCCGACCCACAGATACGCAGTATTTT. The rearrangement uses TRBV4-1 and TRBJ2-3; D remains unclear. Trimming stripped 4 bases from V and 2 bases from J, with 7 bases between. CDR3 length equals 13 residues. The germline V gene encodes CDR1 MGHRA and CDR2 YSYEKL.

J is TRBJ1-1 and V is TRBV19, with a tentative D call TRBD1 (6 bases). The V end lost 5 bases, the J end lost 11 bases, and 12 bases lay between the germline ends. Germline lookup yields CDR1 LNHDA and CDR2 SQIVND (reference sequence). The CDR3 extends over 11 amino acids. The CDR3 bases are TGTGCCAGTAGTTGGGGGGCAGAGGCTTTCTTT. It yields the protein CASSWGAEAFF.

This clone was counted at least ten times. The same CDR3 is also encoded by other DNA sequences in this sample. The chain joins TRBV19 to TRBJ2-7; D uncertain. The germline gives CDR1 LNHDA, CDR2 SQIVND (reference sequence). The CDR3 has 13 residues. The V end was cut by 3 bases, the J end by 5 bases, with 11 bases between. This CDR3 is CASSIGWDDEQYF. CDR3 coding DNA: TGTGCCAGTAGTATTGGTTGGGATGACGAGCAGTACTTC.

The DNA of the CDR3 is TGTGCCAGCAGCTTAGCGGACAGGGTAACCTATGGCTACACCTTC. This encodes CASSLADRVTYGYTF. This rearrangement joins TRBV7-2 to TRBJ1-2; 8 bases are shared with TRBD1. The CDR3 contains 15 residues. Looked up from germline, CDR1 is SGHTA and CDR2 is FQGNSA. The J segment lost 4 bases and the V segment lost 0 bases, leaving 4 bases of the junction unmatched. Variable domain in full (rest from reference TRBV7-2 and TRBJ1-2): GAGVSQSPSNKVTEKGKDVELRCDPISGHTALYWYRQSLGQGLEFLIYFQGNSAPDKSGLPSDRFSAERTGGSVSTLTIQRTQQEDSAVYLCASSLADRVTYGYTFGSGTRLTVV.